A selection of T cell receptor beta chains follows, all from one sample in a study of blood T cells in healthy people across ages. TCRdb used MiXCR to reprocess the 5' RACE reads, holding one entry per CDR3 protein. The table shows roughly 800,000 distinct CDR3 sequences, with roughly 64% occurring only once. The specimen was blood. The receptors derive from a man aged 30 to 45 in good health. CDR3s include the opening cysteine and the closing phenylalanine or tryptophan. The D gene is left open where the match is weak. A clone size is listed for some rows: how often the clone was seen (once, few, many), or a class if it is expanded.

J: TRBJ2-1; D: TRBD2; size: -; V: TRBV9; CDR3: CASSVVGAGGGLFF; DNA: TGTGCCAGCAGCGTAGTCGGCGCGGGAGGCGGATTGTTCTTC
J: TRBJ1-2; D: -; size: many; V: TRBV5-1; CDR3: CASSPSASAGAIGYTF; DNA: TGCGCCAGCAGCCCCTCGGCGAGTGCGGGGGCGATTGGCTACACCTTC
J: TRBJ1-1; D: -; size: -; V: TRBV6-1; CDR3: CASSEWEEAFF; DNA: TGTGCCAGCAGTGAATGGGAGGAAGCTTTCTTT
J: TRBJ2-5; D: TRBD1; size: -; V: TRBV6-1; CDR3: CASARDRFQEQYF; DNA: TGTGCCAGCGCGAGGGACAGGTTCCAGGAGCAGTACTTC
J: TRBJ2-1; D: -; size: many; V: TRBV27; CDR3: CASSMAGVYNEQFF; DNA: TGTGCCAGCTCTATGGCAGGGGTCTACAATGAGCAGTTCTTC
J: TRBJ1-2; D: TRBD1; size: -; V: TRBV6-1; CDR3: CASSEAGTGDGYTF; DNA: TGTGCCAGCAGTGAAGCTGGGACAGGGGATGGCTACACCTTC
J: TRBJ2-3; D: -; size: -; V: TRBV9; CDR3: CASSSGTGGTMDTQYF; DNA: TGTGCCAGCAGCAGTGGAACTGGCGGGACCATGGATACGCAGTATTTT
J: TRBJ1-2; D: -; size: few; V: TRBV27; CDR3: CASRRSGSGYGYTF; DNA: TGTGCCAGCAGAAGATCTGGGTCGGGCTATGGCTACACCTTC
J: TRBJ2-5; D: -; size: -; V: TRBV5-1; CDR3: CASSFGQEGETQYF; DNA: TGCGCCAGCAGCTTCGGCCAGGAAGGAGAGACCCAGTACTTC
J: TRBJ2-1; D: TRBD1; size: -; V: TRBV12-3/TRBV12-4; CDR3: CAPQGENEQFF; DNA: TGTGCCCCCCAGGGGGAGAATGAGCAGTTCTTC
J: TRBJ1-2; D: -; size: -; V: TRBV6-5; CDR3: CASSYSILASGTYTF; DNA: TGTGCCAGCAGTTACTCGATCCTCGCCTCGGGGACCTACACCTTC
J: TRBJ1-1; D: -; size: -; V: TRBV13; CDR3: CASSFTAPMAFF; DNA: TGTGCCAGCAGCTTTACAGCCCCAATGGCTTTCTTT
J: TRBJ1-2; D: -; size: few; V: TRBV28; CDR3: CASSLGAGFNGYTF; DNA: TGTGCCAGCAGTTTAGGCGCAGGGTTCAATGGCTACACCTTC
J: TRBJ2-7; D: TRBD2; size: -; V: TRBV11-2; CDR3: CASSSRGGDWTYEQYF; DNA: TGTGCCAGCAGCTCCCGGGGGGGGGACTGGACCTACGAGCAGTACTTC
J: TRBJ2-7; D: -; size: once; V: TRBV27; CDR3: CASSLVAESIYEQYF; DNA: TGTGCCAGCAGTTTGGTGGCCGAGAGTATCTACGAGCAGTACTTC
J: TRBJ2-7; D: -; size: -; V: TRBV28; CDR3: CASQGRLNSFEQYF; DNA: TGTGCCAGCCAAGGGCGACTGAACTCCTTCGAGCAGTACTTC
J: TRBJ2-6; D: -; size: -; V: TRBV27; CDR3: CASSLFGLSGANVLTF; DNA: TGTGCCAGCAGTTTATTCGGTCTCTCTGGGGCCAACGTCCTGACTTTC
J: TRBJ2-1; D: TRBD2; size: -; V: TRBV27; CDR3: CASRDRGLAHNEQFF; DNA: TGTGCCAGCCGGGATAGGGGACTAGCGCACAATGAGCAGTTCTTC
J: TRBJ1-2; D: -; size: -; V: TRBV7-9; CDR3: CASSLGRASWGNGYTF; DNA: TGTGCCAGCAGCTTAGGGCGGGCATCGTGGGGGAATGGCTACACCTTC
J: TRBJ2-7; D: TRBD2; size: -; V: TRBV7-2; CDR3: CASSYLKREWTHEQYF; DNA: TGTGCCAGCAGCTACCTAAAGCGGGAGTGGACCCACGAGCAGTACTTC
J: TRBJ2-3; D: TRBD2; size: -; V: TRBV13; CDR3: CASTRGLAGGQGTDTQYF; DNA: TGTGCCAGCACTCGCGGACTAGCGGGAGGACAAGGCACAGATACGCAGTATTTT
J: TRBJ1-6; D: -; size: -; V: TRBV20-1; CDR3: CSAIGEGYNSPLHF; DNA: TGCAGTGCTATTGGAGAGGGCTATAATTCACCCCTCCACTTT
J: TRBJ2-1; D: -; size: -; V: TRBV5-1; CDR3: CASSLEAQSNEQFF; DNA: TGCGCCAGCAGCTTGGAGGCCCAAAGCAATGAGCAGTTCTTC
J: TRBJ2-1; D: -; size: -; V: TRBV7-2; CDR3: CASSLGPGEYNEQFF; DNA: TGTGCCAGCAGCTTAGGACCCGGGGAATACAATGAGCAGTTCTTC
J: TRBJ2-6; D: -; size: -; V: TRBV7-9; CDR3: CAIERAMGAPGANVLTF; DNA: TGTGCCATCGAACGCGCCATGGGGGCGCCTGGGGCCAACGTCCTGACTTTC
J: TRBJ2-7; D: -; size: few; V: TRBV25-1; CDR3: CASSDPGGPFNEQYF; DNA: TGTGCCAGCAGCGATCCAGGGGGGCCGTTCAACGAGCAGTACTTC
J: TRBJ2-1; D: -; size: -; V: TRBV15; CDR3: CATSRDSRTQRPAETQFF; DNA: TGTGCCACCAGCAGAGATTCGAGAACACAGCGACCGGCGGAGACCCAGTTCTTC
J: TRBJ2-3; D: -; size: -; V: TRBV20-1; CDR3: CSARDRARLPDTQYF; DNA: TGCAGTGCTAGAGATCGGGCTCGCCTCCCAGATACGCAGTATTTT
J: TRBJ1-2; D: TRBD1; size: -; V: TRBV7-2; CDR3: CASSPRDRANYGYTF; DNA: TGTGCCAGCAGCCCCCGGGACAGAGCTAACTATGGCTACACCTTC
J: TRBJ1-6; D: -; size: -; V: TRBV29-1; CDR3: CSVGTELNSPLHF; DNA: TGCAGCGTTGGGACGGAGCTTAATTCACCCCTCCACTTT
J: TRBJ2-5; D: -; size: -; V: TRBV20-1; CDR3: CSADTATQYF; DNA: TGCAGTGCTGACACGGCGACCCAGTACTTC
J: TRBJ2-5; D: -; size: -; V: TRBV21-1; CDR3: CASFRGGAGSETQYF; DNA: TGTGCCAGTTTCCGGGGAGGGGCCGGGAGTGAGACCCAGTACTTC
J: TRBJ2-7; D: -; size: many; V: TRBV29-1; CDR3: CSFRLGAYEQYF; DNA: TGCAGCTTCCGACTAGGGGCCTACGAGCAGTACTTC
J: TRBJ2-1; D: -; size: -; V: TRBV6-5; CDR3: CASSYSPTRAFEQFF; DNA: TGTGCCAGCAGTTACTCCCCAACGAGGGCTTTTGAGCAGTTCTTC
J: TRBJ2-7; D: -; size: -; V: TRBV6-1; CDR3: CASSEALYASYEQYF; DNA: TGTGCCAGCAGTGAAGCGCTATATGCTTCCTACGAGCAGTACTTC
J: TRBJ1-2; D: -; size: few; V: TRBV6-5; CDR3: CASSSGQSLGYTF; DNA: TGTGCCAGCAGTTCCGGACAGTCCCTTGGCTACACCTTC
J: TRBJ2-7; D: TRBD1; size: few; V: TRBV5-5; CDR3: CASSPMDRAGVYEQYF; DNA: TGTGCCAGCAGCCCAATGGACAGGGCGGGCGTCTACGAGCAGTACTTC
J: TRBJ1-2; D: -; size: -; V: TRBV20-1; CDR3: CSAGTRDYGYTF; DNA: TGCAGTGCAGGGACGCGGGACTATGGCTACACCTTC
J: TRBJ2-7; D: -; size: -; V: TRBV6-5; CDR3: CASSPPGRLYEQYF; DNA: TGTGCCAGCAGTCCCCCCGGGCGGCTCTACGAGCAGTACTTC
J: TRBJ2-5; D: TRBD2; size: few; V: TRBV11-2; CDR3: CASSTTSGRRETQYF; DNA: TGTGCCAGCAGCACTACTAGCGGGAGACGAGAGACCCAGTACTTC
J: TRBJ1-2; D: TRBD1; size: -; V: TRBV4-2; CDR3: CASSRNQGAIYYGYTF; DNA: TGTGCCAGCAGCCGAAACCAGGGGGCTATCTACTATGGCTACACCTTC
J: TRBJ2-1; D: TRBD2; size: -; V: TRBV11-2; CDR3: CASSWTLAAKPNEQFF; DNA: TGTGCCAGCAGCTGGACCCTAGCGGCCAAGCCCAATGAGCAGTTCTTC
J: TRBJ1-5; D: -; size: -; V: TRBV30; CDR3: CAWSPGRGGNQPQHF; DNA: TGTGCCTGGAGTCCTGGACGGGGGGGAAATCAGCCCCAGCATTTT
J: TRBJ2-1; D: -; size: -; V: TRBV4-3; CDR3: CASSRGGTGETQFF; DNA: TGCGCCAGCAGCCGAGGCGGGACTGGAGAGACCCAGTTCTTC
J: TRBJ2-1; D: TRBD2; size: few; V: TRBV7-6; CDR3: CASSLSSGGGSSYNEQFF; DNA: TGTGCCAGCAGCTTATCTAGCGGGGGGGGTAGCTCCTACAATGAGCAGTTCTTC
J: TRBJ2-1; D: -; size: -; V: TRBV27; CDR3: CAIRDKYYNEQFF; DNA: TGTGCCATTAGGGACAAATACTACAATGAGCAGTTCTTC
J: TRBJ2-5; D: -; size: few; V: TRBV11-2; CDR3: CASSLRRAKETQYF; DNA: TGTGCCAGCAGCTTGAGGAGGGCCAAGGAGACCCAGTACTTC
J: TRBJ2-7; D: -; size: -; V: TRBV10-3; CDR3: CAISSGDYEQYF; DNA: TGTGCCATCAGTTCAGGGGACTACGAGCAGTACTTC
J: TRBJ2-7; D: -; size: -; V: TRBV6-1; CDR3: CASSEQGGHLDEQYF; DNA: TGTGCCAGCAGTGAACAGGGGGGACATTTGGACGAGCAGTACTTC
J: TRBJ2-7; D: TRBD2; size: few; V: TRBV29-1; CDR3: CSVSAGGFYEQYF; DNA: TGCAGCGTTTCAGCGGGAGGGTTCTACGAGCAGTACTTC
J: TRBJ2-3; D: TRBD1; size: few; V: TRBV20-1; CDR3: CSARPPGTGRTDTQYF; DNA: TGCAGTGCTAGGCCCCCGGGGACAGGGAGGACAGATACGCAGTATTTT
J: TRBJ1-2; D: -; size: -; V: TRBV6-5; CDR3: CASSYSGNPRQVWGYTF; DNA: TGTGCCAGCAGTTACTCGGGGAATCCCAGACAGGTGTGGGGCTACACCTTC
J: TRBJ1-1; D: TRBD1; size: -; V: TRBV5-1; CDR3: CASSETGVVNTEAFF; DNA: TGCGCCAGCAGCGAAACAGGGGTCGTGAACACTGAAGCTTTCTTT
J: TRBJ1-1; D: -; size: -; V: TRBV6-1; CDR3: CASSESTHRGPNTEAFF; DNA: TGTGCCAGCAGTGAATCGACCCACCGGGGTCCCAACACTGAAGCTTTCTTT
J: TRBJ2-1; D: TRBD2; size: few; V: TRBV4-2; CDR3: CASSHLLAGLNEQFF; DNA: TGTGCCAGCAGCCACTTACTAGCGGGGCTGAATGAGCAGTTCTTC
J: TRBJ2-4; D: -; size: -; V: TRBV6-1; CDR3: CASSESGLNIQYF; DNA: TGTGCCAGCAGTGAATCCGGTCTTAACATTCAGTACTTC
J: TRBJ2-3; D: -; size: few; V: TRBV6-4; CDR3: CASSVTGGPDTQYF; DNA: TGTGCCAGCAGTGTCACCGGCGGACCAGATACGCAGTATTTT
J: TRBJ2-6; D: TRBD1; size: few; V: TRBV6-6; CDR3: CASRRQGTGANVLTF; DNA: TGTGCCAGCAGAAGACAGGGTACTGGGGCCAACGTCCTGACTTTC
J: TRBJ2-1; D: -; size: few; V: TRBV5-1; CDR3: CASNPGSSIEQFF; DNA: TGCGCCAGCAACCCCGGATCCTCTATAGAGCAGTTCTTC